This TCR beta chain was recorded in a study of cytomegalovirus exposure and HLA in healthy donors. Clones were read by immunoSEQ multiplex PCR, and TCRdb kept only the in-frame ones, dropping some. The repertoire holds tens of thousands of clones, with approximately 95% as singletons. Germline V lookup: CDR1 SGHAT, CDR2 FQDESV (reference sequence). The ends lost 5 bases at V and 5 bases at J; junction bases unmatched: 11. The CDR3 covers 15 residues. The TCR originated in a young woman in good health and CMV-seropositive. This rearrangement joins TRBV11-1 to TRBJ2-5; 7 positions match TRBD1. Sample: PBMCs. The CDR3, as DNA: TGTGCCAGCAGCCCCTTTAGGCCGACAGGGGAGACCCAGTACTTC. This gives the protein CASSPFRPTGETQYF.